This T cell receptor beta chain was profiled in a study of cytomegalovirus exposure and HLA in healthy donors (TCRdb year 2017). Study-level background: An earlier analysis of several hundred of the donors reported 250 to 300 Gb of sequence data and roughly 110 million unique TCR beta sequences from 150 million to 200 million T cells. An early release covering roughly 600 HLA-typed donors comprised around 300 gigabases of sequencing data and approximately 85 million unique TCR sequences. Of the approximately 400 genotyped donors, 65% to 90% fell in the genetic ancestry cluster associated with self-reported Caucasian donors. The aim of the study was to test whether cataloging public T cell receptors could identify signatures of past pathogen exposure. Using immunosequencing, the study profiled T cell repertoires from 666 subjects and related those repertoires to cytomegalovirus serostatus. Besides the first cohort of 550 to 750 subjects, a separate validation cohort made up of 90 to 150 different subjects was used. High-throughput TCR immunosequencing, statistical association of individual TCRs with disease status, and machine learning were combined to predict cytomegalovirus infection status. In a later analysis, previously published TCR beta repertoires from about 640 donors were re-analyzed and high-resolution HLA genotyping was added so that TCR occurrence patterns could be studied. Rather than using new phenotypic data, the later analysis identified candidate immune exposures from TCR beta sequences and from how often those sequences occurred across donors. An earlier analysis of about 620 of the donors applied high-throughput TCR beta sequencing to assess whether each TCR beta V gene segment acted as functional or pseudogenic. Donor age, sex, ethnicity and CMV serostatus were compiled alongside the repertoire data. A later genetic analysis used genome-wide SNP genotypes for about 65% of the roughly 700 donors, treating that subset as a discovery cohort. Every discovery cohort repertoire had been produced on one sequencing platform. Class I and class II HLA loci were covered by the typing at four-digit resolution. The number of donors typed differed by locus, with 629-630 for A, B, C, DRB1 and DQB1, 522 for DQA1, about 610 for DPA1, and 450 to 480 for DPB1. Four to six DR-DQ haplotypes were handled as single units for association and clustering because linkage in the cohort was strong. On average, roughly 250,000 unique TCR beta nucleotide sequences were sequenced per donor among about 400 genotyped donors of the cohort, with roughly a sixth of those sequences being non-productive. Results the study describes overall, beyond this receptor: Several of the top co-occurrence clusters appeared to be linked to parvovirus B19, influenza, CMV and Epstein-Barr virus, according to a later analysis. A cluster of highly shared sequence variants was judged likely to represent a technical artifact of the sequencing pipeline. Across donors, most TCR sequences were observed very rarely, whereas some public TCRs were present in many individuals. The presence/absence analyses assumed that sequencing depth was roughly uniform across donors, and that assumption may not be true. Compared with equally common non-associated chains, HLA-associated TCR beta chains in a later analysis were more clonally expanded and had lower generation probabilities. In a later analysis, around 17,000 TCR beta sequences were associated with specific HLA alleles at a false discovery rate of 0.05. The classifier was reported to diagnose cytomegalovirus status with high specificity and sensitivity in both the original and validation cohorts. A further reported finding was that TCR beta sequences accurately predicted the HLA-A and HLA-B alleles for most subjects in the first cohort. Because counts were too low, seventeen rarely observed V segments, including chromosome 9 orphons, were excluded from the earlier analysis of some 540 of the donors. Correlated functional status among segregating V segments might reflect linkage disequilibrium, but an unknown experimental factor could not be ruled out. In the study, around 160 TCR beta chains were listed as associated with cytomegalovirus. In this cohort, only TCR beta chains were sequenced, and detectable features were limited by the absence of alpha or paired-chain data. In a later analysis, the rate of TCR association differed among HLA loci, with DRB1 alleles having the most associated TCRs and HLA-C alleles having the fewest. When HLA alleles, especially DR and DQ, strongly co-occurred, attributing TCR associations to individual alleles was difficult. CMV serostatus was the only immune exposure information available for the cohort. A few of the identified cytomegalovirus-associated TCR beta chains were confirmed in vitro to be specific for cytomegalovirus antigens. Compared with the roughly 670-donor mean, donors in an Asian-associated ancestry cluster had fewer N-insertions in productive TCRs, according to a later genetic analysis. A later genetic analysis associated a missense DCLRE1C variant with V-gene and J-gene trimming of TCR beta chains, and an independent cohort replicated the association. The 87-base-pair reads could not distinguish some IMGT-functional V segments, including TRBV6-2 and TRBV6-3, so those segments were excluded. Because some donors lacked HLA typing at each locus, the association tests relied only on the typed subset. A later analysis found that most CMV-associated TCR beta chains appeared HLA-restricted, with HLA associations seemingly driven largely by CMV exposure. In an earlier analysis of 587 of the donors, most TCR beta V segments were observed in productive rearrangements about 87% or about 30% of the time, broadly matching IMGT annotations. According to the authors, the approach could potentially be generalized to other disease states and immunological phenotypes.

The receptor library was made with the immunoSEQ multiplex PCR assay. A mixture of 60 forward primers for TCR Vbeta segments and 13 reverse primers for TCR Jbeta segments was used in the multiplex PCR. Amplification of the CDR3 region of rearranged TCR beta genes was performed with a multiplex PCR assay on genomic DNA. The amplified TCR beta libraries were sequenced on the Illumina HiSeq System as 87-base-pair reads. In the original analysis: Across the roughly 640 repertoires, a later analysis counted about 81 million unique TCR beta chains, some 11 million of which were shared by at least two donors. To remove PCR and sequencing errors, raw reads were error-corrected and collapsed into unique sequences using a nearest-neighbor algorithm that merged closely related sequences. V, D and J gene segments were assigned by aligning CDR3 sequences to IMGT reference sequences. For a sequence to be retained, at least a six-nucleotide match to both a V gene segment and a J gene segment was required. Rearrangements were classified as productive when the CDR3 lacked stop codons and remained in frame with V and J, and all other rearrangements were classified as non-productive. Following IMGT convention, CDR3 was defined as the stretch from the second conserved V-encoded cysteine up to the conserved J-encoded phenylalanine. The earlier analysis of a few hundred of the donors excluded any sequence lacking an unambiguous match to a single V gene segment. In an earlier analysis of roughly 600 of the donors, a V segment was called functional when productive rearrangements were above 56.7%, and segregating when the standard deviation between donors exceeded 5%. A statistical classification framework was developed to diagnose cytomegalovirus status using the catalog of TCR beta chain sequences. In a later analysis, V and J genes were assigned by comparing TCR nucleotide sequences against IMGT/GENE-DB human TR gene sequences. In a later analysis, CDR3 sequences and most-parsimonious VDJ recombination scenarios were assigned using the TCRdist pipeline. In a later analysis, each TCR beta chain was defined by its CDR3 amino acid sequence together with its V-gene family, and reads without a unique V-gene family were excluded. To address suspected cross-contamination and a sequencing artifact, a later analysis removed around 590 highly shared, low-generation-probability nucleotide sequences. For each public chain, a later analysis derived a clonal expansion index from normalized ranks of inferred template counts within each repertoire. In a later analysis, generation probabilities were computed using a VDJ recombination model fitted to out-of-frame rearrangements, and the results were checked against IGoR. In a later analysis, TCR-TCR, TCR-HLA and TCR-CMV co-occurrence was scored with hypergeometric tests, and a repertoire-size bias correction was applied to TCR pairs. False discovery rates were estimated in a later analysis by permuting HLA or CMV assignments 20 times. A later analysis grouped co-occurring TCRs with DBSCAN, adding TCRdist sequence similarity when clustering within HLA-allele-positive subsets. Repertoires with fewer than 30,000 or more than 120,000 public chains were left out of co-occurrence clustering, as were a handful of repertoires with anomalous nucleotide sharing. The table was pulled from immuneACCESS by TCRdb, which kept in-frame rearrangements only. Such tables lose some clones; where checked, under half of the loss comes from unresolved V genes, and the rest has no known cause. Clone size and the V and J calls come from that table; the DNA yielded D and trimming. The sample table records under 100,000 clones. The top ten clones comprise approximately 4.3% of the sample.

Trimmed from V: 5 bases; trimmed from J: 2 bases; junction bases lacking a gene match: 3. Based on the germline V gene, the CDR1 and CDR2 sequences are MNHEY and SVGAGI. Inclusive of the bounding cysteine and phenylalanine, the CDR3 is 14 residues long. Only the CDR3 DNA is retained, 42 bases long and in frame from the first base. In total, more than 500 healthy bone marrow donors made up the cohort. Cohort members were all nominally healthy when sampled, although unrecorded immune exposures were likely present. The donor tested CMV seronegative and was one of the 352 seronegative cohort members. Every donor gave a peripheral blood sample, and the peripheral blood mononuclear cells from that sample were used for TCR beta sequencing. The Qiagen DNeasy Blood Extraction Kit was used to extract genomic DNA from the blood cell samples. As for this clone: Its antigen is currently not known.

This TCR was sampled from a young man in good health and CMV-seronegative. Sequences were obtained from PBMCs. This chain is built from TRBV6-5 and TRBJ1-2; 9 of the junction bases match TRBD1. In nucleotide form, the sequence is TGTGCCAGCAGTATCGGGACAGGGAACTATGGCTACACCTTC. Its product reads: CASSIGTGNYGYTF.